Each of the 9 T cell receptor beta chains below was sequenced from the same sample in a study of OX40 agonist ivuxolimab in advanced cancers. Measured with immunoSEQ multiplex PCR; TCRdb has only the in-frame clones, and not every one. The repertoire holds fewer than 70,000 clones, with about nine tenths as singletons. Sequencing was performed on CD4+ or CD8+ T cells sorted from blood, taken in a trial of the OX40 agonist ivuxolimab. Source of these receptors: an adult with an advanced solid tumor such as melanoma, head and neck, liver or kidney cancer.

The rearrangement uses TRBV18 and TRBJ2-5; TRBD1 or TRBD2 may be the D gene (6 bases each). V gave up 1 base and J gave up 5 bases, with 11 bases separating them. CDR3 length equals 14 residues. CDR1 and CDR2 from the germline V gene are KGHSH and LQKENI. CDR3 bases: TGTGCCAGCTCACCACGGCAGGGGAGGGAGACCCAGTACTTC. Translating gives CASSPRQGRETQYF.

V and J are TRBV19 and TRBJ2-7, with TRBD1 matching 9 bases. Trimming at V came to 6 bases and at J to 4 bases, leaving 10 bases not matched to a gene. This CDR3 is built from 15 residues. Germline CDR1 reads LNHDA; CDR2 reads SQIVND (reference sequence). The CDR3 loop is CASSPLGQGPYEQYF. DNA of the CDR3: TGTGCCAGTAGCCCCCTGGGACAGGGTCCTTACGAGCAGTACTTC.

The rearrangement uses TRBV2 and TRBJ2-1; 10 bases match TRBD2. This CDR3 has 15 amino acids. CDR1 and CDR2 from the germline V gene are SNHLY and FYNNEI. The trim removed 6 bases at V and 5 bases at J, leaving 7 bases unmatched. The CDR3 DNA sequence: TGTGCCAGCAGAGAACCGGGACTAGCGAACAATGAGCAGTTCTTC. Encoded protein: CASREPGLANNEQFF.

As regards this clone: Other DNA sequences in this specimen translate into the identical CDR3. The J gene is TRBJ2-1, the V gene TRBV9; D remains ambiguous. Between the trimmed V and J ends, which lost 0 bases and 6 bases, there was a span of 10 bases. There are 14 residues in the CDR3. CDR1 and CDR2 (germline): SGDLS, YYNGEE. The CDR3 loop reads CASSVVPSPNEQFF. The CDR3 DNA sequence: TGTGCCAGCAGCGTAGTGCCTTCTCCCAATGAGCAGTTCTTC.

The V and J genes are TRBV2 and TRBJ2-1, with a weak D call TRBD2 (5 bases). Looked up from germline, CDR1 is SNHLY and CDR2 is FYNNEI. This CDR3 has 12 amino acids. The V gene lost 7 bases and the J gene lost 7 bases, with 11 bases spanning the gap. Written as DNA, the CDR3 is TGTGCCAGCAACCCGGGGATAAATGAGCAGTTCTTC. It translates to CASNPGINEQFF.

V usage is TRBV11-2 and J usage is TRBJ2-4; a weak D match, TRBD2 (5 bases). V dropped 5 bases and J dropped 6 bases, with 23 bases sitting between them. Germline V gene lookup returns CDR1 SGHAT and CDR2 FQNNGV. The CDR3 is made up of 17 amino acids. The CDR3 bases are TGTGCCAGCAGCCCCCGGGGAGCCTGGGTGGTTTCAAACATTCAGTACTTC. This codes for CASSPRGAWVVSNIQYF.

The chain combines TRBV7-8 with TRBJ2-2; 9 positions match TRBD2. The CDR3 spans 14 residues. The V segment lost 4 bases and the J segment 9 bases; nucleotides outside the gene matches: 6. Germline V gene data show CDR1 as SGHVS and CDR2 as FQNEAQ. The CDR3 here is CASSSREGDRELFF. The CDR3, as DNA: TGTGCCAGCAGCTCGCGGGAGGGAGACCGGGAGCTGTTTTTT.

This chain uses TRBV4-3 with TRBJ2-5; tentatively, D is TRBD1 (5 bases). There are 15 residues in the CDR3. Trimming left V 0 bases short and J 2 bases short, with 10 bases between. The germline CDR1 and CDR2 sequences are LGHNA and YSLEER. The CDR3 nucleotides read TGCGCCAGCAGCCAAGATAGGGGCACGCAAGAGACCCAGTACTTC. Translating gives CASSQDRGTQETQYF.

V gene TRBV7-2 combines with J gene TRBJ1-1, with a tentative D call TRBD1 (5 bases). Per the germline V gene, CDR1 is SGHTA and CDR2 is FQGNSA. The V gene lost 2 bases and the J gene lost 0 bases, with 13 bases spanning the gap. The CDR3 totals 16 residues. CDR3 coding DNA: TGTGCCAGCAGCTTAATCGGGCGGGGACTGAACACTGAAGCTTTCTTT. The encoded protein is CASSLIGRGLNTEAFF.